Below are 5 T cell receptor beta chains sequenced from a single sample in a study of cytomegalovirus exposure and HLA in healthy donors. PCR amplification relied on 60 Vbeta primers (plus 13 Jbeta primers). Only in-frame clones appear in the TCRdb table, and some are missing; sequencing was by immunoSEQ multiplex PCR. This table has 150,000 or so clones, just under 85% appearing once. Source material: PBMCs. These receptors all stem from a man younger than 45 in good health and CMV-seropositive.

V gene TRBV4-1 combines with J gene TRBJ2-1; 13 nucleotides line up with TRBD2. This CDR3 comprises 17 residues. Looked up from germline, CDR1 is MGHRA and CDR2 is YSYEKL. Trimming removed 1 base from V and 8 bases from J; junction bases left unmatched: 8. In DNA form, the CDR3 reads TGCGCCAGCAGCCAAGTCGTAAGGACTAGCGGGAGCGATGAGCAGTTCTTC. This codes for CASSQVVRTSGSDEQFF.

This chain links TRBV27 with TRBJ2-5, with no clear D. The CDR3 extends over 12 amino acids. V was shortened by 7 bases and J by 5 bases, with 11 bases between the two germline ends. Per germline, CDR1 MNHEY and CDR2 SMNVEV (reference sequence). CDR3 nucleotide sequence: TGTGCCAGCACAAGGCCGCGGGAGACCCAGTACTTC. Protein sequence: CASTRPRETQYF.

On this clone: The junction departs from germline at one end; a sequencing error may be responsible. This chain uses TRBV28 with TRBJ2-7; 8 bases agree with TRBD1. CDR1 and CDR2 (germline): MDHEN, SYDVKM. This CDR3 is 14 amino acids long. The CDR3 DNA reads as TGTGCCAGCAATTTACGGGACAGGCCCTACGAGCAGTACTTC. It translates to CASNLRDRPYEQYF.

V usage is TRBV5-6 and J usage is TRBJ2-1; the match to TRBD2 covers 7 bases. The germline CDR1 and CDR2 sequences are SGHDT and YYEEEE. After removal of 0 bases from V and 0 bases from J, the junction contained 6 bases not matched to a gene. This CDR3 has 17 residues. The CDR3 bases are TGTGCCAGCAGCTTGGGGGCGGGCGGGAGCTCCTACAATGAGCAGTTCTTC. Its translation is CASSLGAGGSSYNEQFF.

This chain joins TRBV11-2 and TRBJ2-2; a weak D match, TRBD2 (6 bases). This CDR3 is built from 12 residues. The ends were cut back, 6 bases at V and 8 bases at J, with 10 bases in the middle. Germline CDR1 is SGHAT and CDR2 is FQNNGV. CDR3 amino acids: CASSPGTGELFF. The CDR3 coding sequence is TGTGCCAGCAGTCCCGGGACTGGGGAGCTGTTTTTT.